Presented here are 4 T cell receptor beta chains from one specimen sequenced in a study of blood T cell repertoires in COVID-19. Measured with immunoSEQ multiplex PCR; TCRdb has only the in-frame clones, and not every one. This sample carries about 140,000 clones, around 83% of them seen once, and the ten largest clones take roughly 8%. What was sequenced was peripheral blood. These receptor sequences come from a woman aged 55-69 years with acute or convalescent COVID-19.

The chain joins TRBV5-1 to TRBJ1-5; 10 bases agree with TRBD1. CDR3 length: 15 amino acids. J lost 3 bases, V lost 4 bases, and 4 bases had no gene match. Germline lookup yields CDR1 SGHRS and CDR2 YFSETQ. CDR3 nucleotide sequence: TGCGCCAGCAGCCCGGGACAGGGGATCAATCAGCCCCAGCATTTT. It encodes CASSPGQGINQPQHF.

The rearrangement links TRBV5-1 to TRBJ1-5; D is unresolved. The CDR3 has 13 amino acids. The ends were cut back, 0 bases at V and 9 bases at J, with 10 bases in the middle. CDR1 is SGHRS, CDR2 YFSETQ, per germline. CDR3 nucleotides: TGCGCCAGCAGCTTGGTGCAGTCAACGCCCCAGCATTTT. It translates to CASSLVQSTPQHF.

The rearrangement uses TRBV5-4 and TRBJ2-2; 7 nucleotides match TRBD2. V dropped 3 bases and J dropped 5; count of bases not matched to a gene: 7. The germline V gene has CDR1 SGHNT and CDR2 YYREEE (reference sequence). CDR3 length: 15 residues. CDR3 sequence: CASSSGRGGTGELFF. For the CDR3, the DNA is TGTGCCAGCAGCTCCGGCCGCGGGGGAACCGGGGAGCTGTTTTTT.

V and J are TRBV7-3 and TRBJ2-5, with 10 bases matching TRBD2. CDR1 and CDR2 from the germline V gene are SGHTA and FQGTGA. V was clipped by 2 bases and J by 5 bases; unmatched bases: 5. This CDR3 comprises 15 residues. CDR3 residues: CASSLSGLASETQYF. CDR3 DNA: TGTGCCAGCAGCTTATCGGGACTAGCGTCGGAGACCCAGTACTTC.